This TCR beta chain came from a study of CD8 T cells in Susac syndrome. RNA amounts of about 0.45 to 1 ug underwent reverse transcription with random hexamers. MiXCR, run by TCRdb on the immunoSEQ multiplex PCR reads, gives a single entry per CDR3 protein. The table shows around 270,000 distinct CDR3 sequences, with about 88% occurring only once. General study results and limits: It was acknowledged in the study that the number of individuals who were included in its TCR sequencing and HLA analysis was relatively small.

There are 12 residues in the CDR3. Deletions cut 6 bases from V and 0 bases from J, with 6 bases between. The germline CDR1 and CDR2 sequences are MNHNS and SASEGT. It was treatment-naive patients with stable or active relapsing-remitting disease who made up the multiple sclerosis controls. It was negative isolation that provided the CD8+ and CD4+ T cells, whereas TEMRA cells were enriched by FACS. A remark on this clonotype: Its matching antigen is unknown.

J is TRBJ2-7 and V is TRBV6-1; D not resolved. This TCR was sampled from a human donor with multiple sclerosis. Sequencing used CD8+ T cells from PBMCs. CDR3 bases: TGTGCCAGCAGCCAAAGCTCCTACGAGCAGTACTTC. Translation gives CASSQSSYEQYF.